The present T cell receptor (beta chain) was sequenced within a study of T cell responses to AZD1222 COVID-19 vaccine. CDR1 is SGHRS and CDR2 is YFSETQ in the germline V gene. The CDR3 loop spans 14 amino acids. Trimming stripped 0 bases from V and 1 base from J, with 7 bases between. Here immunoSEQ multiplex PCR was the method, and the copy in TCRdb shows in-frame clones only, minus some. The data contain around 120,000 clones, about 86% of them singletons. The origin of this receptor is an adult who received the AZD1222 COVID-19 vaccine. The specimen comprised peripheral blood, sampled 28 days after the second AZD1222 dose. The chain carries TRBV5-1 and TRBJ2-5; D call uncertain. The CDR3 loop reads CASSLAQVQETQYF. The CDR3 DNA sequence: TGCGCCAGCAGCTTGGCCCAGGTCCAAGAGACCCAGTACTTC.